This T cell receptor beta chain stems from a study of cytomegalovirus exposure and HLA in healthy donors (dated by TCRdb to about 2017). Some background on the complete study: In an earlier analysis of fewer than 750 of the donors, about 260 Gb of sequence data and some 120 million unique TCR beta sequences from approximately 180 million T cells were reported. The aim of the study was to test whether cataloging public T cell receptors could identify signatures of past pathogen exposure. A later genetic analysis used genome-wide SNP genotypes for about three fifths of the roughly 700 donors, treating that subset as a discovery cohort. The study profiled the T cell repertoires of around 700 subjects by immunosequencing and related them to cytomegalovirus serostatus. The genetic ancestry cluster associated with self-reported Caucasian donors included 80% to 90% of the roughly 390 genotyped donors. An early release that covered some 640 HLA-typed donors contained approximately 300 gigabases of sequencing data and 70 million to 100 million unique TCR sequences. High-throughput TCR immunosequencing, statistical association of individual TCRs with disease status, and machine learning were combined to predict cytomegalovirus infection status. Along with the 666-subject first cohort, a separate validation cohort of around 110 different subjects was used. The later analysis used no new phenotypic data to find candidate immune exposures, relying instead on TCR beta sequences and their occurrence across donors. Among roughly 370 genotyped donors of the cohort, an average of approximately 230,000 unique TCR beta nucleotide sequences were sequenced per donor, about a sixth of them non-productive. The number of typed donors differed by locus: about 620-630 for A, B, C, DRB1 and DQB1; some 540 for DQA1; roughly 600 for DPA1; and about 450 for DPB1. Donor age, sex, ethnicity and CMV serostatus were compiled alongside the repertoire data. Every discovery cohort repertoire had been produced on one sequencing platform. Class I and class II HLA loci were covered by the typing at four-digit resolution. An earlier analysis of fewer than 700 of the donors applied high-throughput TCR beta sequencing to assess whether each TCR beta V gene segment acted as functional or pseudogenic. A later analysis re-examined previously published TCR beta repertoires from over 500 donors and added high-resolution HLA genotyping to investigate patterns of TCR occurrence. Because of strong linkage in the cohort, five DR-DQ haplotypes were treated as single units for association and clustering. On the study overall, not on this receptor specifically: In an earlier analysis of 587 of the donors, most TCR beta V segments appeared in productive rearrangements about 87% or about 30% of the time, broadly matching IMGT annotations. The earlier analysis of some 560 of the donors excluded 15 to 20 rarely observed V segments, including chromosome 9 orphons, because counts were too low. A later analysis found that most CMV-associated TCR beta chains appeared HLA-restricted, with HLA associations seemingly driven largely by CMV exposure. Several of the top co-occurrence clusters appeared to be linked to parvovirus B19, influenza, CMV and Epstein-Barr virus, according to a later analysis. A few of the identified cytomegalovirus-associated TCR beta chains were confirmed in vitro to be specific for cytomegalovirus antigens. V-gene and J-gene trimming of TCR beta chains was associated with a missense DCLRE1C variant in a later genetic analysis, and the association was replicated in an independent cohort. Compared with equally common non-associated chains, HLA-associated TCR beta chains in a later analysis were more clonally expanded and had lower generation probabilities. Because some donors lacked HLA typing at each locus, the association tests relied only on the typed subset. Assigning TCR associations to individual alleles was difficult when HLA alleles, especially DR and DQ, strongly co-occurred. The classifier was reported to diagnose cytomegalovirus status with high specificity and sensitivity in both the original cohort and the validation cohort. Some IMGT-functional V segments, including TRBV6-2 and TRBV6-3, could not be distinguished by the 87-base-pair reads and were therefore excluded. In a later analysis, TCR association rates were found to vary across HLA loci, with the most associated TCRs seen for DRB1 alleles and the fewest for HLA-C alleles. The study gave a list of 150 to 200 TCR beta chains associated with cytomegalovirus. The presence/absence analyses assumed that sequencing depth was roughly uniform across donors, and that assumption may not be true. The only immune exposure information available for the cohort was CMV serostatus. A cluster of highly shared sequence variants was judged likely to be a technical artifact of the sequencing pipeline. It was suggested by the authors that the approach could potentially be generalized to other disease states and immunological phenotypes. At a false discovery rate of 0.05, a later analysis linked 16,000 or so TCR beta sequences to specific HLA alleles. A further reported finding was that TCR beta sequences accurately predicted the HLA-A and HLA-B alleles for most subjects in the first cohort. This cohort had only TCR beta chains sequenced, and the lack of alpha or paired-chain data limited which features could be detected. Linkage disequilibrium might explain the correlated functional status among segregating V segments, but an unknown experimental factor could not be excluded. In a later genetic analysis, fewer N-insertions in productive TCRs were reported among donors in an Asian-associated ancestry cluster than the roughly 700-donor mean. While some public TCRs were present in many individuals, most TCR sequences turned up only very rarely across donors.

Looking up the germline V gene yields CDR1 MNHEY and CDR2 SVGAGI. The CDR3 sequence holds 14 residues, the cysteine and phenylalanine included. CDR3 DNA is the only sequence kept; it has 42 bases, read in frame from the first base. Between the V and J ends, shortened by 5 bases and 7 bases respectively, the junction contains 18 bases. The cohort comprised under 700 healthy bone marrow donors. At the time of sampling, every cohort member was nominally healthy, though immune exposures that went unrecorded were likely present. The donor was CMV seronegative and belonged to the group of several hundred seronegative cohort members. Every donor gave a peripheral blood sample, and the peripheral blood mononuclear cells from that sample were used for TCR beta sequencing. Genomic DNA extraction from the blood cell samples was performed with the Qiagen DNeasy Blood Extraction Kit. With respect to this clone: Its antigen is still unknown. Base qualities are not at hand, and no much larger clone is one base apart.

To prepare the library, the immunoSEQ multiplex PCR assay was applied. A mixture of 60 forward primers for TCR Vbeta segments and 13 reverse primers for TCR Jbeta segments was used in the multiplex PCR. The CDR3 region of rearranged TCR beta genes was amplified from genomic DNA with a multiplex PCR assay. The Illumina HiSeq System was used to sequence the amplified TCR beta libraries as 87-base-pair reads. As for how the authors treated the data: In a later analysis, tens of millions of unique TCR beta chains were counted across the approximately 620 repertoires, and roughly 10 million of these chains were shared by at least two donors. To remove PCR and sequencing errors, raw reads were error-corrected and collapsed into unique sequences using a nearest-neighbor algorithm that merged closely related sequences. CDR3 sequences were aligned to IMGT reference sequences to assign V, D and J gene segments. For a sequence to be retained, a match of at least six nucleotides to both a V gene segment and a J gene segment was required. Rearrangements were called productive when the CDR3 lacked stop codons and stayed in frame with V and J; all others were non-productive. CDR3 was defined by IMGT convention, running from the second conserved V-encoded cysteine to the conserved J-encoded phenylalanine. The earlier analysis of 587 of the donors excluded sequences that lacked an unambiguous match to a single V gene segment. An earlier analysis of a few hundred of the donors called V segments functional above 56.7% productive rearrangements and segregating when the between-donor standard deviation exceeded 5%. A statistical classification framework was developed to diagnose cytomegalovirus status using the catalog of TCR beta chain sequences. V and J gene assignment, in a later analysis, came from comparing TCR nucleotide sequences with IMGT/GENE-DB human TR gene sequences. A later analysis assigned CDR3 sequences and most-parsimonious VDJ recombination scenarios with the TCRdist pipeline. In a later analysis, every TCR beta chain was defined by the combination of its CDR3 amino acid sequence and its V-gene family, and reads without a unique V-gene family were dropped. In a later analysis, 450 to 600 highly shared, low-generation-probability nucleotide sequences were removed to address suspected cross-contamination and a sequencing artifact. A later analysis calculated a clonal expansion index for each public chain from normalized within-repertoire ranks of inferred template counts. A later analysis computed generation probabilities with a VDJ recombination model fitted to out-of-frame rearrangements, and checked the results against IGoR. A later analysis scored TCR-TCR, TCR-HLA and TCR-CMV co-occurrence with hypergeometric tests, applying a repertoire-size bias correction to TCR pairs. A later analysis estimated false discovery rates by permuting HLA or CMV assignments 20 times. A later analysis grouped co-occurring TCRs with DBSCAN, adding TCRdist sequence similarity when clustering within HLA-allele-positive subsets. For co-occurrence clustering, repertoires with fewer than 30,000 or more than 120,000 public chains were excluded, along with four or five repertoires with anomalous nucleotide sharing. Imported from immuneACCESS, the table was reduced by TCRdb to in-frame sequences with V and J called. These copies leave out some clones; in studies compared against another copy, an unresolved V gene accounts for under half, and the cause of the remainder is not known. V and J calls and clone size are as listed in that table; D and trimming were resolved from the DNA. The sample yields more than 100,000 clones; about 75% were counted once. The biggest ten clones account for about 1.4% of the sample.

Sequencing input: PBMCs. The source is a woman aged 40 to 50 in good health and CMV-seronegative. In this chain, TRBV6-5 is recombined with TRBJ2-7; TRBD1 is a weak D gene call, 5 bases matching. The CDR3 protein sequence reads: CASSGARVFGEQYF. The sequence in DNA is TGTGCCAGCAGTGGGGCCCGGGTTTTTGGGGAGCAGTACTTC.